This T cell receptor beta chain was documented in a study of blood T cell repertoires in COVID-19. The CDR3 totals 17 residues. Trimming left V 7 bases short and J 5 bases short, with 24 bases between. Data came from immunoSEQ multiplex PCR; TCRdb stores just in-frame clones and leaves some out. The sample has about 370,000 clones, 85% to 90% seen once. The rearrangement links TRBV23-1 to TRBJ1-5, with TRBD1 as a possible D gene (5 bases). TRBV23-1 is given ORF status, its function remaining uncertain. The sequence was collected from a young man with active or convalescent COVID-19. Sequencing used peripheral blood. The CDR3 sequence is CASTQDVRVVIDQPQHF. For the CDR3, the DNA is TGCGCCAGCACTCAGGACGTCAGGGTTGTTATTGATCAGCCCCAGCATTTT.